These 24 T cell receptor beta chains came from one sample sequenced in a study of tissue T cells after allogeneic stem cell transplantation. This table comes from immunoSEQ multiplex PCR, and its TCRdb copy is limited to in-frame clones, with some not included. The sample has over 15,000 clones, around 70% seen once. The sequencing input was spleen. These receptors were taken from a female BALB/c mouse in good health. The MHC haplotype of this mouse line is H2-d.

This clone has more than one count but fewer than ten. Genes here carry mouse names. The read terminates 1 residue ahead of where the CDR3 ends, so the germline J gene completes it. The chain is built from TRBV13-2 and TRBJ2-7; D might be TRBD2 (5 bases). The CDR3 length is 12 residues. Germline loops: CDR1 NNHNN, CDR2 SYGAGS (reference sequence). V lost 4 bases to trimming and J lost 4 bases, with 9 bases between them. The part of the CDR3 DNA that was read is TGTGCCAGCGGTCCGGACTCATATGAACAGTAC. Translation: CASGPDSYEQY. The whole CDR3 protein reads CASGPDSYEQYF.

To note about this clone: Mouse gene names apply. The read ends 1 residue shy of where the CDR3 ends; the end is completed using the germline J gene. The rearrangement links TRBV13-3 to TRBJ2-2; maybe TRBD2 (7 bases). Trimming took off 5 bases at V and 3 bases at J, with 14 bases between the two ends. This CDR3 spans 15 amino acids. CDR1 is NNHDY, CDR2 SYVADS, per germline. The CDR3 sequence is CASRARGAHTGQLYF. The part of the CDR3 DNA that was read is TGTGCCAGCAGGGCCCGGGGGGCGCACACCGGGCAGCTCTAC.

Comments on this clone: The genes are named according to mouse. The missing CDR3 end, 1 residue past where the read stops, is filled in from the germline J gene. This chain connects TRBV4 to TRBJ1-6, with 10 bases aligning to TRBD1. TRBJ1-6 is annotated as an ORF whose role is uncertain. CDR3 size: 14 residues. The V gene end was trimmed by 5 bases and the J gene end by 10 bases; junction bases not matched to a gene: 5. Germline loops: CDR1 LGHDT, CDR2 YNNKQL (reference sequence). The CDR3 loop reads CASSTGTGVSPLYF. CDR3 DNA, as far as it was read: TGTGCCAGCAGCACCGGGACAGGGGTGTCGCCCCTCTAC.

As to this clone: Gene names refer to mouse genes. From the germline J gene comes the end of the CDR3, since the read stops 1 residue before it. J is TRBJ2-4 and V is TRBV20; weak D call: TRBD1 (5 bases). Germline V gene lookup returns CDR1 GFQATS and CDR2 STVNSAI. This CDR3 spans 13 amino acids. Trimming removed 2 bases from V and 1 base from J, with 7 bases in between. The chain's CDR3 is CGARSRGQNTLYF. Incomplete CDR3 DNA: TGTGGTGCTAGGTCCAGGGGTCAAAACACCTTGTAC.

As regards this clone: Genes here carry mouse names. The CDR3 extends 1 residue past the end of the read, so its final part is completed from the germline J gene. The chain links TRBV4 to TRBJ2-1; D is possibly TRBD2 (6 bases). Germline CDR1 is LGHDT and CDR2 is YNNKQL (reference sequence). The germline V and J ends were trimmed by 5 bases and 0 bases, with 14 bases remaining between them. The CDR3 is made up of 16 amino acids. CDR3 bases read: TGTGCCAGCAGCATCCGGGACTCTTATAACTATGCTGAGCAGTTC. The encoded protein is CASSIRDSYNYAEQF. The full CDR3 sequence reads CASSIRDSYNYAEQFF. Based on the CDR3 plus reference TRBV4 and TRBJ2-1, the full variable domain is ETAVFQTPNYHVTQVGNEVSFNCKQTLGHDTMYWYKQDSKKLLKIMFSYNNKQLIVNETVPRRFSPQSSDKAHLNLRIKSVEPEDSAVYLCASSIRDSYNYAEQFFGPGTRLTVL.

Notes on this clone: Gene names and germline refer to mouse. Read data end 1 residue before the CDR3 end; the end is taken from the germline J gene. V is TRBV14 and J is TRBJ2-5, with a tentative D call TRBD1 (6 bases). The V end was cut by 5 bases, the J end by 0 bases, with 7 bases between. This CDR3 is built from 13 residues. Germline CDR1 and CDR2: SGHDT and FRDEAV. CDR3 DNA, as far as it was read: TGTGCCAGCAGGGACAGTAACCAAGACACCCAGTAC. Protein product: CASRDSNQDTQY. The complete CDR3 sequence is CASRDSNQDTQYF.

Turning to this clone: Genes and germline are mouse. The DNA read from the CDR3 is TGTGCCTGGAGTCTGGGGTCAAACACCGGGCAGCTCTAC. This sequence encodes CAWSLGSNTGQLY. The full CDR3 is CAWSLGSNTGQLYF. The chain combines TRBV31 with TRBJ2-2; no clear D. The CDR3 end is not reached by the read, which stops 1 residue before it; the germline J gene fills it in. This CDR3 has 14 residues. The germline V and J ends were trimmed by 0 bases and 0 bases, with 5 bases remaining between them. The V gene's germline CDR1 is GKSSPN and CDR2 SITVG.

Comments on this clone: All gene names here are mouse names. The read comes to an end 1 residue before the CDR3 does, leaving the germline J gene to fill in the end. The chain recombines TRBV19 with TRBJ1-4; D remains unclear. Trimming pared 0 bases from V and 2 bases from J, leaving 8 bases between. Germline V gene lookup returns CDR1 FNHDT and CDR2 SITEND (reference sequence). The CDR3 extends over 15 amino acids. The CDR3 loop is CASSIGATSNERLFF. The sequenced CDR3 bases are TGTGCCAGCAGTATAGGGGCCACCTCCAACGAAAGATTATTT.

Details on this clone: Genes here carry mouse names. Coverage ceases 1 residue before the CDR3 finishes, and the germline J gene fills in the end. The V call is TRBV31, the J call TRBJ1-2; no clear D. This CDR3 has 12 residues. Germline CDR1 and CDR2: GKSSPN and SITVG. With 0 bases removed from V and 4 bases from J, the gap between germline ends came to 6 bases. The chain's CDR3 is CAWSLEVSDYTF. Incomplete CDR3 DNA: TGTGCCTGGAGTCTAGAGGTCTCCGACTACACC.

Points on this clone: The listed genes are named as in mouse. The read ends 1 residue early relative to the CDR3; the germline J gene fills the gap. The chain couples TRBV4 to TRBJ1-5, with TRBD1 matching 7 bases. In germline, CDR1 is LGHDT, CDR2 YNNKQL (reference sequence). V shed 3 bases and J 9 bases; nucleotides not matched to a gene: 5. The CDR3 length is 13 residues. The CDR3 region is CASSYPQGGAPLF. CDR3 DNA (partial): TGTGCCAGCAGCTATCCCCAGGGGGGGGCTCCGCTT.

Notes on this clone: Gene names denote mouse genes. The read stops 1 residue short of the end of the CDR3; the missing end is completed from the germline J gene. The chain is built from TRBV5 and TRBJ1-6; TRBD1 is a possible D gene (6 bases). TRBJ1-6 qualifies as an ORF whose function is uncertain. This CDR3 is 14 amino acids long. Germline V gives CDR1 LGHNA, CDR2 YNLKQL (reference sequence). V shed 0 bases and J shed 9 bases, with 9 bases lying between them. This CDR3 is CASSQDLGASPLYF. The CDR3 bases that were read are TGTGCCAGCAGCCAAGATCTGGGGGCTTCGCCCCTCTAC.

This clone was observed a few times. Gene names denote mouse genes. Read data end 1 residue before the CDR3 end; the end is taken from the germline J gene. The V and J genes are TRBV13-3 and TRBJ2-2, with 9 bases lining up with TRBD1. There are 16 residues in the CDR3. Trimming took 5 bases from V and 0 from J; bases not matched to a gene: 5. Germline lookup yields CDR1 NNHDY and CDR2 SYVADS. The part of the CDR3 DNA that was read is TGTGCCAGCAGCGGGACAGGGAGCACAAACACCGGGCAGCTCTAC. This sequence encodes CASSGTGSTNTGQLY. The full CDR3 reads CASSGTGSTNTGQLYF.

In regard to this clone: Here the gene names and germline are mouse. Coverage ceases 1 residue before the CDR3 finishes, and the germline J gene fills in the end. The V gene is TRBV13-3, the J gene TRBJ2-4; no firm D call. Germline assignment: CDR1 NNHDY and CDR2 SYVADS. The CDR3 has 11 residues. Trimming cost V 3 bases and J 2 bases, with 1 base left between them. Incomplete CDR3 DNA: TGTGCCAGCAGTGTTCAAAACACCTTGTAC. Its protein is CASSVQNTLY. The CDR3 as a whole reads CASSVQNTLYF.

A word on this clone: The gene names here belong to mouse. CDR3 protein: CASGHWGGANTQYF. CDR3 DNA, as far as it was read: TGTGCCAGCGGTCACTGGGGGGGCGCGAACACCCAGTAC. V is TRBV13-2 and J is TRBJ2-5; 11 bases match TRBD2. Read coverage stops 1 residue before the CDR3 terminus; the germline J gene supplies the remainder. This CDR3 is built from 14 residues. Trimming removed 4 bases from V and 7 bases from J; junction bases left unmatched: 5. Per the germline V gene, CDR1 is NNHNN and CDR2 is SYGAGS (reference sequence).

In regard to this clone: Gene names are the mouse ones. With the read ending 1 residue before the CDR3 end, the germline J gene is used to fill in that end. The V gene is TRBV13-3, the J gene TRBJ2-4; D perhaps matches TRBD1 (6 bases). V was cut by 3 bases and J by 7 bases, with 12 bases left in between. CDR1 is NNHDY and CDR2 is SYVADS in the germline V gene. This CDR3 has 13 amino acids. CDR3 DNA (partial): TGTGCCAGCAGTGCAGGGGAACGGGACACCTTGTAC. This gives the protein CASSAGERDTLY. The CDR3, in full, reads CASSAGERDTLYF.

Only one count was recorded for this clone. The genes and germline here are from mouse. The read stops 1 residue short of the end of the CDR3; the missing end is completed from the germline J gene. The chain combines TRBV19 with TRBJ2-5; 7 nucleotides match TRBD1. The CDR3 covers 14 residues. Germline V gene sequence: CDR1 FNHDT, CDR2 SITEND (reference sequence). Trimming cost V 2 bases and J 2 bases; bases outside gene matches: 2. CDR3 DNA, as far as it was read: TGTGCCAGCAGTATCCGGGACAGCCAAGACACCCAGTAC. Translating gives CASSIRDSQDTQY. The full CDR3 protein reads CASSIRDSQDTQYF.

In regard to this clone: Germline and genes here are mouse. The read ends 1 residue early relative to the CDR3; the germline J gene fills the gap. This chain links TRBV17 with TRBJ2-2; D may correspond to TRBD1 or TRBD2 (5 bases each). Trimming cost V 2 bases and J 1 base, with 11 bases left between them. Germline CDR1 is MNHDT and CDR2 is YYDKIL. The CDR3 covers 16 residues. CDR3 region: CASSRRGKGNTGQLYF. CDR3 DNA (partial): TGTGCTAGCAGTAGACGGGGGAAGGGAAACACCGGGCAGCTCTAC.

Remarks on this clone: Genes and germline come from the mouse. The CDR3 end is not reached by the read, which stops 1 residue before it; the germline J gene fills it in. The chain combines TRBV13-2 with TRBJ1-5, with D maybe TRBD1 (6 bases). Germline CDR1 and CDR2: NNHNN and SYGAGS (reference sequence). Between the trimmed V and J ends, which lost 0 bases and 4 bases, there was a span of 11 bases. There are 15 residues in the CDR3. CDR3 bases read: TGTGCCAGCGGTGATGCCGGGACAAAAAACCAGGCTCCGCTT. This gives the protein CASGDAGTKNQAPL. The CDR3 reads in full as CASGDAGTKNQAPLF.

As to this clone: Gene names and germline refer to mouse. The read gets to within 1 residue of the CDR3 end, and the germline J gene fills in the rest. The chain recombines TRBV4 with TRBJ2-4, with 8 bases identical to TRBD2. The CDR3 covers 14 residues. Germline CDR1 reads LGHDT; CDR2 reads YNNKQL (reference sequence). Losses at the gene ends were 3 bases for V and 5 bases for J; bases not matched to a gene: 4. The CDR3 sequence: CASSYWGEGNTLYF. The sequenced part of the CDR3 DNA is TGTGCCAGCAGCTACTGGGGGGAGGGAAACACCTTGTAC.

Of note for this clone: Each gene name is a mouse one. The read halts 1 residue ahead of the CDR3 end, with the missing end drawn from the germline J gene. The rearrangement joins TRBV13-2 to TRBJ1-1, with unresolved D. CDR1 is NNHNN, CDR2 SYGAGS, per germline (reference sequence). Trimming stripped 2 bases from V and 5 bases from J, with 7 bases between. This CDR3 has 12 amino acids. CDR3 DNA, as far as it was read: TGTGCCAGCGGTGAGAGGATAACAGAAGTCTTC. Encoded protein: CASGERITEVF. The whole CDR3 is CASGERITEVFF.

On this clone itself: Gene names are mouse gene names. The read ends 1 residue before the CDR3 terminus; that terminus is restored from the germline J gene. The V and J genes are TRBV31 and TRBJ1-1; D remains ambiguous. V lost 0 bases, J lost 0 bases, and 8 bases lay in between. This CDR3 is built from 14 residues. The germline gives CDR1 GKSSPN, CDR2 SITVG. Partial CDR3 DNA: TGTGCCTGGAGTCTGGTAGGGTCAAACACAGAAGTCTTC. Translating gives CAWSLVGSNTEVF. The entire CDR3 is CAWSLVGSNTEVFF.

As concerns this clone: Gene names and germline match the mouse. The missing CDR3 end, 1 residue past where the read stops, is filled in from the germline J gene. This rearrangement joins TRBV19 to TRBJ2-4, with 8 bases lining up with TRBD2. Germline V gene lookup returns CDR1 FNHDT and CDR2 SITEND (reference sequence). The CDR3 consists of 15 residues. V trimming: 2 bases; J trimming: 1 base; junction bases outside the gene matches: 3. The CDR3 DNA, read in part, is TGTGCCAGCAGTATGGGGGGGGCTGGTCAAAACACCTTGTAC. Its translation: CASSMGGAGQNTLY. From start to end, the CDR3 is CASSMGGAGQNTLYF.

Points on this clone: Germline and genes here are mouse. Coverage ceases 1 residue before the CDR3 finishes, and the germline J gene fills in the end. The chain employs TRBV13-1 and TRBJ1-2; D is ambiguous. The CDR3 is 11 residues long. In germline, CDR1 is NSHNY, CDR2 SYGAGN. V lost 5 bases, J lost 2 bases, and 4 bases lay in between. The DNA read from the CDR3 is TGTGCCAGCAGGGACAACTCCGACTACACC. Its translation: CASRDNSDYT. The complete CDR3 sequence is CASRDNSDYTF.

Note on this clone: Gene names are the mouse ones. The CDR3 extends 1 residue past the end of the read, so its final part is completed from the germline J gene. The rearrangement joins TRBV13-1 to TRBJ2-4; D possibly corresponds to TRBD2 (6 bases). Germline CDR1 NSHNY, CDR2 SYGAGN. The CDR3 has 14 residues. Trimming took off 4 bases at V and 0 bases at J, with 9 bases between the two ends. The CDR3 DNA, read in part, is TGTGCCAGCAGTCAGACTGGTAGTCAAAACACCTTGTAC. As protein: CASSQTGSQNTLY. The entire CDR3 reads CASSQTGSQNTLYF.